Presented here are 13 T cell receptor beta chains from one specimen sequenced in a study of response to subunit inactivated influenza vaccine. Each CDR3 protein is one row after TCRdb ran MiXCR on the RT-PCR reads. This table has hundreds of thousands of distinct CDR3 sequences, about 8% appearing once. The source material was PBMCs from blood, sampled approximately 25 months after vaccination. The origin of the receptors is a man between 50 and 75 years old who received an inactivated influenza vaccine.

In this sample, this clonotype turned up many times. V usage is TRBV10-3 and J usage is TRBJ1-3, with D tentatively TRBD1 (6 bases). Deletions cut 10 bases from V and 6 bases from J, with 19 bases between. CDR1 is ENHRY and CDR2 is SYGVKD in the germline V gene. The CDR3 spans 14 residues. The CDR3 spells CATDPTGVQNTIYF. The DNA for the CDR3 is TGTGCCACCGACCCGACAGGAGTCCAAAACACCATATATTTT.

Ten or more counts support this clonotype. The genes are TRBV12-3 or TRBV12-4 and TRBJ1-5, with no clear D. The CDR3 extends over 13 amino acids. V was shortened by 2 bases and J by 6 bases, with 8 bases between the two germline ends. The CDR3 here is CASSLSITQPQHF. The CDR3 DNA reads as TGTGCCAGCAGTTTATCAATCACTCAGCCCCAGCATTTT.

This chain joins TRBV10-3 and TRBJ2-1; 7 bases line up with TRBD2. CDR3 length: 16 amino acids. The trim removed 10 bases at V and 6 bases at J, leaving 18 bases unmatched. Germline-derived CDR1 and CDR2 are ENHRY and SYGVKD. Here the CDR3 DNA reads TGTGCCACAACCCAGGGCGGGAGCTCTATTGGCAATGAGCAGTTCTTC. As protein: CATTQGGSSIGNEQFF.

The chain links TRBV15 to TRBJ2-2; D gene ambiguous. The CDR3 has 16 residues. Trimming shortened V by 1 base and J by 5 bases, and 14 bases separated the two germline ends. Germline lookup yields CDR1 LNHNV and CDR2 YYDKDF (reference sequence). In nucleotides, the CDR3 is TGTGCCACCAGCAGAGGAGGATCGGCCCGGACCGGGGAGCTGTTTTTT. It specifies CATSRGGSARTGELFF.

This clonotype was detected a few times. The chain is built from TRBV7-2 and TRBJ2-5; 10 positions match TRBD1. The CDR3 is made up of 14 amino acids. Germline values: CDR1 SGHTA, CDR2 FQGNSA. V lost 4 bases to trimming and J lost 7 bases; unmatched junction nucleotides: 6. The CDR3 is CASSSPGQGMTQYF. The CDR3 coding sequence is TGTGCCAGCAGCTCGCCGGGACAGGGGATGACCCAGTACTTC.

This clonotype was seen many times. The rearrangement uses TRBV5-5 and TRBJ2-1; the D gene is possibly TRBD2 (5 bases). CDR1 SGHKS and CDR2 YYEKEE come from the germline V gene (reference sequence). The CDR3 contains 15 residues. Trimming cost V 6 bases and J 6 bases, with 19 bases left between them. CDR3 region: CASTLRGSSGNEQFF. CDR3 sequence (DNA): TGTGCCAGCACGCTTCGAGGGTCCTCTGGCAATGAGCAGTTCTTC.

The chain has TRBV7-2 and TRBJ2-4, with 7 bases identical to TRBD1. V dropped 5 bases and J dropped 0; count of bases not matched to a gene: 10. The CDR3 has 17 residues. Germline CDR1 SGHTA, CDR2 FQGNSA. The CDR3 DNA sequence: TGTGCCAGCAGCCCGTGGACAGGAAATTTAGCCAAAAACATTCAGTACTTC. Its protein is CASSPWTGNLAKNIQYF.

This clonotype showed up many times. The chain links TRBV29-1 to TRBJ2-7; TRBD1 matches at 8 bases. The germline CDR1 and CDR2 sequences are SQVTM and ANQGSEA. This CDR3 has 13 residues. V was clipped by 6 bases and J by 6 bases; unmatched bases: 10. The CDR3 DNA follows: TGCAGCGTCGAAAGGACAGGGATAGGCGAGCAGTACTTC. Protein product: CSVERTGIGEQYF.

J is TRBJ2-3 and V is TRBV28; D remains unclear. V was trimmed by 6 bases and J by 0 bases, leaving 13 bases between them. The germline V gene encodes CDR1 MDHEN and CDR2 SYDVKM. The CDR3 has 15 residues. CDR3 in amino acids: CASRFAVTSTDTQYF. In DNA, the CDR3 is TGTGCCAGCAGATTTGCAGTTACTAGCACAGATACGCAGTATTTT.

V gene TRBV7-2 combines with J gene TRBJ1-2; 10 nucleotides match TRBD1. Germline CDR1 SGHTA, CDR2 FQGNSA. The CDR3 runs 17 residues. V shed 7 bases, J shed 1 base, and the junction held 12 bases outside the gene matches. The DNA of the CDR3 is TGTGCCAGCACCCACGCCGGGGGACAGGGGAATAACTATGGCTACACCTTC. It translates to CASTHAGGQGNNYGYTF.

This clonotype was counted many times. This chain connects TRBV10-3 to TRBJ2-2; D possibly matches TRBD1 or TRBD2 (5 bases each). Trimming pared 0 bases from V and 7 bases from J, leaving 15 bases between. The CDR3 is made up of 16 amino acids. The germline V gene has CDR1 ENHRY and CDR2 SYGVKD. The CDR3 DNA reads as TGTGCCATCAGTGAGTCGGGACGGGGAGATGGCGGGGAGCTGTTTTTT. It specifies CAISESGRGDGGELFF.

This clonotype came up many times. This chain links TRBV12-3 or TRBV12-4 with TRBJ1-4; D is perhaps TRBD1 (5 bases). V was trimmed by 1 base and J by 5 bases, leaving 5 bases between them. This CDR3 contains 13 residues. CDR3 in amino acids: CASSLGGNEKLFF. CDR3 bases: TGTGCCAGCAGTTTAGGGGGGAATGAAAAACTGTTTTTT.

This clonotype was recorded many times. V gene TRBV4-3 combines with J gene TRBJ2-7; the D gene could be TRBD1 or TRBD2 (5 bases each). V lost 1 base and J lost 3, with 10 bases in between. The CDR3 loop spans 14 amino acids. The germline CDR1 and CDR2 sequences are LGHNA and YSLEER. In DNA form, the CDR3 reads TGCGCCAGCAGCCAAGGGGGACGTATCTACGAGCAGTACTTC. Residues: CASSQGGRIYEQYF.